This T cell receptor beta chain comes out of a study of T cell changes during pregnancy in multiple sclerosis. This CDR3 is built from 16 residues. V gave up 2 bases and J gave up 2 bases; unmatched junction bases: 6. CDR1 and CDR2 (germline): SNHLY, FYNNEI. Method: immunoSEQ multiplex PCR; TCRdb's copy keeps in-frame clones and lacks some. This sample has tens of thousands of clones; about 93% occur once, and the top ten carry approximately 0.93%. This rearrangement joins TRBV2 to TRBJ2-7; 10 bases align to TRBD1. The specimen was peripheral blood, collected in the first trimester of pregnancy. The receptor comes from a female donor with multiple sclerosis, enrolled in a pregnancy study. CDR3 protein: CASSEYSGTGAYEQYF. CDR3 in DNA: TGTGCCAGCAGTGAATATAGTGGGACAGGGGCCTACGAGCAGTACTTC.